This passage covers 20 T cell receptor beta chains from one sample sequenced in a study of blood T cell repertoires in COVID-19. The repertoire was sequenced with immunoSEQ multiplex PCR; TCRdb's copy has only in-frame clones and lacks some. The sample consists of around 150,000 clones, around 90% of them appearing once. Material for sequencing was peripheral blood. The source of these receptors is a man in his sixties with active or convalescent COVID-19.

The rearrangement links TRBV15 to TRBJ1-1; D perhaps matches TRBD1 (6 bases). Trimming left V 2 bases short and J 6 bases short, with 13 bases between. This CDR3 comprises 14 residues. Looked up from germline, CDR1 is LNHNV and CDR2 is YYDKDF (reference sequence). The CDR3 DNA reads TGTGCCACCAGCAGATTACAGGGATCGGCTGAAGCTTTCTTT. This codes for CATSRLQGSAEAFF.

Regarding this clone: Different DNA sequences within this sample yield the same CDR3. The chain uses TRBV18 and TRBJ2-3; 12 nucleotides line up with TRBD2. This CDR3 comprises 15 residues. The V gene end was trimmed by 3 bases and the J gene end by 3 bases; junction bases not matched to a gene: 1. Germline V gene sequence: CDR1 KGHSH, CDR2 LQKENI. This CDR3 is CASSPTSGGTDTQYF. The CDR3 nucleotides read TGTGCCAGCTCACCTACTAGCGGGGGGACAGATACGCAGTATTTT.

This clone was detected a few times. V usage is TRBV15 and J usage is TRBJ2-2; 7 bases map to TRBD1. Germline loops: CDR1 LNHNV, CDR2 YYDKDF (reference sequence). The ends lost 5 bases at V and 7 bases at J; junction bases unmatched: 7. The CDR3 is made up of 14 amino acids. CDR3 DNA sequence: TGTGCCACCAGCCCCCGACAGGGAAGCGGGGAGCTGTTTTTT. Residues: CATSPRQGSGELFF.

This clone was picked up one time. The V and J genes are TRBV19 and TRBJ2-1, with 7 bases fitting TRBD1. Germline CDR1 reads LNHDA; CDR2 reads SQIVND (reference sequence). V was pared by 5 bases and J by 9 bases, with 13 bases of the junction left unmatched. The CDR3 sequence is 15 residues long. The CDR3 DNA is TGTGCCAGTAGTTCAGGGGGACAGCAGGCCGGTGAGCAGTTCTTC. It specifies CASSSGGQQAGEQFF.

The chain recombines TRBV2 with TRBJ1-1, with TRBD1 matching over 7 bases. With 0 bases clipped from V and 3 bases from J, the junction kept 10 bases outside the gene matches. The CDR3 sequence is 17 residues long. In germline, CDR1 is SNHLY, CDR2 FYNNEI. As DNA, the CDR3 is TGTGCCAGCAGTGAAGCGCGCCACCGACAGGGTGACACTGAAGCTTTCTTT. Its protein product is CASSEARHRQGDTEAFF.

CDR3 sequence reads: CASSFGAGGIQYF. In DNA, the CDR3 is TGTGCCAGCAGTTTTGGGGCAGGGGGCATTCAGTACTTC. The chain links TRBV12-3 or TRBV12-4 to TRBJ2-4, with 7 bases matching TRBD1. This CDR3 is 13 amino acids long. J lost 9 bases, V lost 3 bases, and 5 bases had no gene match.

The CDR3 is CASSIRLAGVQETQYF. In DNA form, the CDR3 reads TGTGCCAGCAGCATCCGACTAGCGGGAGTCCAAGAGACCCAGTACTTC. V usage is TRBV7-2 and J usage is TRBJ2-5, with TRBD2 matching over 12 bases. The V and J ends lost 5 bases and 1 base, in that order; junction bases with no gene match: 5. In germline, CDR1 is SGHTA, CDR2 FQGNSA. This CDR3 spans 16 amino acids.

This sequence joins TRBV18 and TRBJ1-1, with D maybe TRBD1 (6 bases). V was cut by 4 bases and J by 0 bases, with 9 bases left in between. The CDR3 totals 14 residues. Per germline, CDR1 KGHSH and CDR2 LQKENI. The CDR3 bases are TGTGCCAGCTCACTACAGGGAATGAACACTGAAGCTTTCTTT. Encoded protein: CASSLQGMNTEAFF.

The chain recombines TRBV6-1 with TRBJ1-1; D gene unclear. Germline-derived CDR1 and CDR2 are MNHNS and SASEGT. This CDR3 spans 12 amino acids. V lost 4 bases to trimming and J lost 7 bases, with 10 bases between them. CDR3 DNA sequence: TGTGCCAGCAGTGCAGCAGCCCTTGAAGCTTTCTTT. Translated: CASSAAALEAFF.

The chain is built from TRBV18 and TRBJ1-2; D call uncertain. The germline gives CDR1 KGHSH, CDR2 LQKENI. CDR3 length equals 16 residues. The V gene lost 5 bases and the J gene lost 6 bases, with 22 bases spanning the gap. The CDR3 DNA reads as TGTGCCAGCTCAACCGCCTTGAGGGTGAGCGTGAATGGCTACACCTTC. This codes for CASSTALRVSVNGYTF. Full variable domain (outside the CDR3, taken from reference TRBV18 and TRBJ1-2): NAGVMQNPRHLVRRRGQEARLRCSPMKGHSHVYWYRQLPEEGLKFMVYLQKENIIDESGMPKERFSAEFPKEGPSILRIQQVVRGDSAAYFCASSTALRVSVNGYTFGSGTRLTVV.

This clone has just a few counts. V and J are TRBV7-2 and TRBJ2-1; 14 positions match TRBD2. Looked up from germline, CDR1 is SGHTA and CDR2 is FQGNSA. V lost 5 bases to trimming and J lost 7 bases; unmatched junction nucleotides: 10. The CDR3 contains 17 residues. The CDR3 nucleotides read TGTGCCAGCAGCCACGGGGGACTAGCGGGAGTGGCAAATGAGCAGTTCTTC. Amino acid sequence: CASSHGGLAGVANEQFF.

This chain connects TRBV3-1 (or the pseudogene TRBV3-2) to TRBJ2-1; maybe TRBD2 (6 bases). The CDR3 is made up of 15 amino acids. The germline V and J ends were trimmed by 6 bases and 0 bases, with 12 bases remaining between them. CDR1 is LGHDT, CDR2 YNNKEL, per germline (reference sequence). The CDR3 loop reads CASSRRDFSYNEQFF. CDR3 bases: TGTGCCAGCAGTCGACGGGACTTCTCCTACAATGAGCAGTTCTTC.

The gene calls are TRBV6-5 and TRBJ1-1; D not resolved. CDR1 and CDR2 (germline): MNHEY, SVGAGI. V lost 7 bases and J lost 5, with 14 bases in between. CDR3 size: 13 residues. The DNA of the CDR3 is TGTGCCAGCACCGAAGGAGGGCGAACTGAAGCTTTCTTT. This codes for CASTEGGRTEAFF.

The chain carries TRBV10-2 and TRBJ1-1, with D maybe TRBD1 (6 bases). Trimming stripped 5 bases from V and 8 bases from J, with 15 bases between. This CDR3 region has 13 residues. Germline V gene sequence: CDR1 WSHSY, CDR2 SAAADI. The CDR3 sequence: CASSTRGGAEAFF. The CDR3, as DNA: TGCGCCAGCAGTACTAGGGGGGGGGCGGAAGCTTTCTTT.

The DNA for the CDR3 is TGTGCCAGCAGCACCGGGGAGACCCAGTACTTC. Translating it yields CASSTGETQYF. This chain connects TRBV7-2 to TRBJ2-5, with D uncertain. This CDR3 comprises 11 residues. V lost 5 bases to trimming and J lost 5 bases, with 6 bases between them. Germline CDR1 and CDR2: SGHTA and FQGNSA.

The chain combines TRBV30 with TRBJ1-3; perhaps TRBD1 as D (6 bases). The CDR3 is 13 residues long. Trimming took off 7 bases at V and 3 bases at J, with 13 bases between the two ends. Per the germline V gene, CDR1 is GTSNPN and CDR2 is SVGIG (reference sequence). CDR3 protein: CAFGGPFGNTIYF. The CDR3 DNA reads TGTGCCTTCGGGGGGCCGTTTGGAAACACCATATATTTT.

This chain connects TRBV11-3 to TRBJ2-1; 11 positions match TRBD2. The CDR3 spans 15 residues. CDR1 and CDR2 (germline): SGHNT, YENEEA. The J segment lost 6 bases and the V segment lost 5 bases, leaving 6 bases of the junction unmatched. The CDR3 protein is CASSRGTSGPNEQFF. CDR3 nucleotides: TGTGCCAGCAGCCGAGGGACTAGCGGTCCCAATGAGCAGTTCTTC. The variable domain in full, with the rest retrieved from reference TRBV11-3 and TRBJ2-1, is EAGVVQSPRYKIIEKKQPVAFWCNPISGHNTLYWYLQNLGQGPELLIRYENEEAVDDSQLPKDRFSAERLKGVDSTLKIQPAELGDSAVYLCASSRGTSGPNEQFFGPGTRLTVL.

The chain uses TRBV6-5 and TRBJ1-1; D is perhaps TRBD1 (5 bases). V gave up 7 bases and J gave up 0 bases, with 12 bases separating them. Looked up from germline, CDR1 is MNHEY and CDR2 is SVGAGI. This CDR3 is built from 14 residues. The CDR3 region has the DNA TGTGCCAGCAATTCAGGGAAAATGAACACTGAAGCTTTCTTT. It is translated as CASNSGKMNTEAFF.

This clone was seen only a few times. In DNA, the CDR3 is TGTGCCACCTGGGACAAATGGAATCAGCCCCAGCATTTT. Translating it yields CATWDKWNQPQHF. The J gene is TRBJ1-5, the V gene TRBV19, with D maybe TRBD1 (6 bases). The V end was cut by 10 bases, the J end by 4 bases, with 14 bases between. The CDR3 loop spans 13 amino acids. The germline V gene has CDR1 LNHDA and CDR2 SQIVND (reference sequence). The variable domain in full, with the rest retrieved from reference TRBV19 and TRBJ1-5, is DGGITQSPKYLFRKEGQNVTLSCEQNLNHDAMYWYRQDPGQGLRLIYYSQIVNDFQKGDIAEGYSVSREKKESFPLTVTSAQKNPTAFYLCATWDKWNQPQHFGDGTRLSIL.

This clone occurred once. This rearrangement joins TRBV7-2 to TRBJ1-6, with 8 bases identical to TRBD1. The V and J ends lost 5 bases and 7 bases, in that order; junction bases with no gene match: 7. This CDR3 is built from 15 residues. CDR1 and CDR2 from the germline V gene are SGHTA and FQGNSA. The CDR3 coding sequence is TGTGCCAGCAGCCCTGGGACAGGAGAGAATTCACCCCTCCACTTT. Translating gives CASSPGTGENSPLHF.